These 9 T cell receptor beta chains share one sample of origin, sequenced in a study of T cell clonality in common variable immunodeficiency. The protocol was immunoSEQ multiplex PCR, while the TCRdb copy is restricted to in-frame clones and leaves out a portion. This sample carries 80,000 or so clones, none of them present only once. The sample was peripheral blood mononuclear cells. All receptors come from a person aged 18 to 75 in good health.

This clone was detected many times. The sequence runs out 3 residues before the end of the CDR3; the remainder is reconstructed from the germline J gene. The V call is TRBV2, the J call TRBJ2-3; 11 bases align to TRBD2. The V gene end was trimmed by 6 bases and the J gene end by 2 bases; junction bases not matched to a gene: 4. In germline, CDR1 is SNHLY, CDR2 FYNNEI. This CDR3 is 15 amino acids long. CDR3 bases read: TGTGCCAGCAGCCCTAGCGGGGGGATCACAGATACG. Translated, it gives CASSPSGGITDT. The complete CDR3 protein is CASSPSGGITDTQYF.

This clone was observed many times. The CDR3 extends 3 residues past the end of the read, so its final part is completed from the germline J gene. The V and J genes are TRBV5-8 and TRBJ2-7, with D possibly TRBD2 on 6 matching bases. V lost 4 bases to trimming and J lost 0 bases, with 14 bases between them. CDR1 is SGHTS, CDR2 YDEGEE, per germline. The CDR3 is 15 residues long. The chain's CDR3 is CASSPRDSRSYEQYF. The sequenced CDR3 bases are TGTGCCAGCAGCCCCCGGGACTCCCGCTCCTACGAG.

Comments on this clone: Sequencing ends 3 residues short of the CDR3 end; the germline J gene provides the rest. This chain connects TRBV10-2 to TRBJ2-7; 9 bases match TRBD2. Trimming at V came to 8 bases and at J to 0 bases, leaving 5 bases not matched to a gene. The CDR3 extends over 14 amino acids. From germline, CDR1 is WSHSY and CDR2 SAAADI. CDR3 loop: CASLGGRVSYEQYF. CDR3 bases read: TGCGCCAGCCTTGGCGGGAGGGTCTCCTACGAG.

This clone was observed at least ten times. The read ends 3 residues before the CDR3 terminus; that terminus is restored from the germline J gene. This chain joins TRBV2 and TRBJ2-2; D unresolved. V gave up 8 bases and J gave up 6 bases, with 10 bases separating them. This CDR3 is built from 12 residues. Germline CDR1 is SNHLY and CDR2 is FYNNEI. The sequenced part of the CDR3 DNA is TGTGCCAGCGGTTGGCGGCCCGGGGAG. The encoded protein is CASGWRPGE. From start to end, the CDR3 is CASGWRPGELFF.

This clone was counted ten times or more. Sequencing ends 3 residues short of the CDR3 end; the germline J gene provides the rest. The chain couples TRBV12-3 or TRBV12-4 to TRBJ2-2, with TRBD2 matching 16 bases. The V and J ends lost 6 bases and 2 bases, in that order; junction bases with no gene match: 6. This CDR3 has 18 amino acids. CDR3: CASRVGTSGRANTGELFF. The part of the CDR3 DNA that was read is TGTGCCAGCAGGGTCGGGACTAGCGGGAGGGCCAACACCGGGGAG.

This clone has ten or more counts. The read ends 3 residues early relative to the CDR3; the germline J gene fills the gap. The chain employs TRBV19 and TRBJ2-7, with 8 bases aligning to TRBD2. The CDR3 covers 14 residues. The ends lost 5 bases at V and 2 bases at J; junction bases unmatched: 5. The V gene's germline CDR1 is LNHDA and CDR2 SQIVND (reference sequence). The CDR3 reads CASSSREGTYEQYF. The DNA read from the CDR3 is TGTGCCAGTAGTTCCCGGGAGGGGACCTACGAG.

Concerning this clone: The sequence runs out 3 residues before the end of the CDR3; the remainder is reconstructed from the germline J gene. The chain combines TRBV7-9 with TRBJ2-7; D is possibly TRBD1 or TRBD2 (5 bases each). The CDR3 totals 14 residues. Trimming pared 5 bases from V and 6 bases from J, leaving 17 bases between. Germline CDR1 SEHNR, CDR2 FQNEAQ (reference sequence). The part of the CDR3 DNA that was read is TGTGCCAGCAGCCCCGCGAGGGGCGCGTCCGAG. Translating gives CASSPARGASE. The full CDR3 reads CASSPARGASEQYF.

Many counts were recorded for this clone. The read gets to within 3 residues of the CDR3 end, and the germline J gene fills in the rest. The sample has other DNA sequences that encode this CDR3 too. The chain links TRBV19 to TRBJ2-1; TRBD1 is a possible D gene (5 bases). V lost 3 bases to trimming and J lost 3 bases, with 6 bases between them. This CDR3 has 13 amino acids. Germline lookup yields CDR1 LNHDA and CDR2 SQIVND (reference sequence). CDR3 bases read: TGTGCCAGTAGTATCGACAGCTACAATGAG. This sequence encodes CASSIDSYNE. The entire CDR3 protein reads CASSIDSYNEQFF. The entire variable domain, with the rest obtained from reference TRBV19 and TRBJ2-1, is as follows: DGGITQSPKYLFRKEGQNVTLSCEQNLNHDAMYWYRQDPGQGLRLIYYSQIVNDFQKGDIAEGYSVSREKKESFPLTVTSAQKNPTAFYLCASSIDSYNEQFFGPGTRLTVL.

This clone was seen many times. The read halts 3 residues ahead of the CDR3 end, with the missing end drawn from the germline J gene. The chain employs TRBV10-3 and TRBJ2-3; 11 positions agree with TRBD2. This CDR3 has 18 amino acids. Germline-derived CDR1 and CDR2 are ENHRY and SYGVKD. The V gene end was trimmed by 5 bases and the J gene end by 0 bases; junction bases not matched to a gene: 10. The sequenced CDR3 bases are TGTGCCATCAGTAAAGGTCCCGGGACTAGCGGTAGCACAGATACG. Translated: CAISKGPGTSGSTDT. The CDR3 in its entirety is CAISKGPGTSGSTDTQYF.